This T cell receptor beta chain was documented in a study of type 1 regulatory T cells. Across the study: This in vitro CD4 product, T-allo10, is enriched for Tr1 cells and alloantigen-specific.

TCRdb ran MiXCR on the reads and lists one entry per CDR3 protein. Of about 97,000 distinct CDR3 sequences detected, roughly 31% appear once; the ten largest clones hold around 2.3%. Germline CDR1 and CDR2: KGHDR and SFDVKD. This CDR3 spans 16 amino acids. V dropped 6 bases and J dropped 3; count of bases not matched to a gene: 8. The chain is built from TRBV24-1 and TRBJ2-1; 9 bases fit TRBD2. The sample taken for sequencing was CD4+ T cells, either the whole sample or a sorted fraction (not recorded which). The clonotype originates from a human donor in good health. CDR3 coding DNA: TGTGCCACCAGTCAACCCAGACTAGCGGACTACAATGAGCAGTTCTTC. Its protein is CATSQPRLADYNEQFF.